This entry lists 14 T cell receptor beta chains sequenced from one sample in a study of control samples from healthy donors and cancer patients. The repertoire was sequenced with immunoSEQ multiplex PCR; TCRdb's copy has only in-frame clones and lacks some. This sample yields some 82,000 clones, of which more than 65% are seen a single time; around 10% belongs to the top ten. The specimen was PBMCs. The receptor source for this set is a man between 60 and 70 years old with head and neck cancer.

The rearrangement joins TRBV5-1 to TRBJ2-5; TRBD2 matches at 9 bases. CDR3 length equals 15 residues. The germline V gene encodes CDR1 SGHRS and CDR2 YFSETQ. V was clipped by 10 bases and J by 1 base; unmatched bases: 11. The CDR3 reads CASRGGTSLQETQYF. CDR3 nucleotide sequence: TGCGCCTCTCGGGGCGGGACTAGCCTCCAAGAGACCCAGTACTTC.

This clone has only a few counts. The chain's CDR3 is CASSLYGEETQYF. CDR3 nucleotide sequence: TGTGCCAGCAGTTTATATGGGGAAGAGACCCAGTACTTC. V is TRBV12-3 or TRBV12-4 and J is TRBJ2-5; D gene unclear. Trimming left V 2 bases short and J 3 bases short, with 7 bases between. The CDR3 runs to 13 residues.

This chain joins TRBV2 and TRBJ2-3, with D perhaps TRBD2 (5 bases). The V gene lost 8 bases and the J gene lost 1 base, with 16 bases spanning the gap. The CDR3 length is 15 residues. The V gene's germline CDR1 is SNHLY and CDR2 FYNNEI. The CDR3: CASQKRAGGTDTQYF. CDR3 nucleotides: TGTGCCAGCCAAAAGAGGGCAGGAGGCACAGATACGCAGTATTTT.

The rearrangement links TRBV20-1 to TRBJ2-1, with 12 positions matching TRBD2. There are 15 residues in the CDR3. CDR1 and CDR2 from the germline V gene are DFQATT and SNEGSKA (reference sequence). J was trimmed by 7 bases and V by 5 bases; bases with no gene match: 9. The CDR3 here is CSAGGASGRGNEQFF. CDR3 DNA sequence: TGCAGTGCTGGTGGGGCTAGCGGGAGGGGAAATGAGCAGTTCTTC.

V is TRBV18 and J is TRBJ1-1; 7 bases line up with TRBD1. Germline CDR1 KGHSH, CDR2 LQKENI. With V trimmed by 3 bases and J by 0 bases, 7 bases remained unmatched. The CDR3 has 16 residues. The CDR3 sequence: CASSPRQGFMNTEAFF. The CDR3 DNA reads TGTGCCAGCTCACCCCGACAGGGCTTTATGAACACTGAAGCTTTCTTT.

This chain uses TRBV30 with TRBJ2-2; maybe TRBD2 (5 bases). Trimming cost V 6 bases and J 3 bases, with 14 bases left between them. Germline loops: CDR1 GTSNPN, CDR2 SVGIG (reference sequence). CDR3 length: 14 residues. CDR3 bases: TGTGCCTGCCTCCGGGAAAAGCACACCGGGGAGCTGTTTTTT. As protein: CACLREKHTGELFF.

CDR3 sequence reads: CASTRMPSGRIYEQFF. CDR3 bases: TGTGCCAGCACACGGATGCCTAGCGGGAGGATCTATGAGCAGTTCTTC. This chain connects TRBV27 to TRBJ2-1, with TRBD2 matching 11 bases. The CDR3 has 16 residues. V trimming: 7 bases; J trimming: 8 bases; junction bases outside the gene matches: 13. Germline V gene data show CDR1 as MNHEY and CDR2 as SMNVEV (reference sequence).

This chain joins TRBV7-9 and TRBJ2-7, with 7 positions matching TRBD1. The junction had 5 bases not matched to a gene; V was cut back by 8 bases and J by 1 base. This CDR3 region has 13 residues. Germline V gene lookup returns CDR1 SEHNR and CDR2 FQNEAQ (reference sequence). The CDR3: CASEWDSSYEQYF. The CDR3 DNA reads TGTGCCAGCGAATGGGACAGTTCCTACGAGCAGTACTTC. Full variable domain (outside the CDR3, taken from reference TRBV7-9 and TRBJ2-7): DTGVSQNPRHKITKRGQNVTFRCDPISEHNRLYWYRQTLGQGPEFLTYFQNEAQLEKSRLLSDRFSAERPKGSFSTLEIQRTEQGDSAMYLCASEWDSSYEQYFGPGTRLTVT.

The CDR3 region has the DNA TGTGCCAGCAGTTTAGGGCACACCACAGATACGCAGTATTTT. This codes for CASSLGHTTDTQYF. The rearrangement joins TRBV28 to TRBJ2-3, with D uncertain. The CDR3 has 14 residues. From germline, CDR1 is MDHEN and CDR2 SYDVKM. The V and J ends lost 2 bases and 2 bases respectively, with 8 bases between them.

In this sample, this clone turned up once. The chain uses TRBV28 and TRBJ1-5, with 7 bases aligning to TRBD1. The CDR3 loop spans 14 amino acids. Trimming at V came to 5 bases and at J to 2 bases, leaving 3 bases not matched to a gene. Looked up from germline, CDR1 is MDHEN and CDR2 is SYDVKM. The CDR3 reads CASSRQGGNQPQHF. The CDR3 DNA reads as TGTGCCAGCAGTCGACAGGGAGGCAATCAGCCCCAGCATTTT.

This clone was observed a few times. This chain uses TRBV11-2 with TRBJ1-2; D perhaps matches TRBD1 (5 bases). V lost 0 bases, J lost 5 bases, and 19 bases lay in between. There are 17 residues in the CDR3. Germline V gives CDR1 SGHAT, CDR2 FQNNGV. In nucleotides, the CDR3 is TGTGCCAGCAGCTTAGATCGCAGGGAGGGTTTGGGGTATGGCTACACCTTC. It specifies CASSLDRREGLGYGYTF.

The rearrangement joins TRBV6-4 to TRBJ2-7, with D unclear. There are 10 residues in the CDR3. Between the trimmed V and J ends, which lost 6 bases and 4 bases, there was a span of 4 bases. The germline CDR1 and CDR2 sequences are MRHNA and SNTAGT. DNA for the CDR3: TGTGCCAGCAGCGAATACGAGCAGTACTTC. Its protein is CASSEYEQYF.

The gene calls are TRBV6-6 and TRBJ2-1; unclear D gene. The CDR3 spans 11 residues. The V end was cut by 6 bases, the J end by 8 bases, with 8 bases between. Germline V lookup: CDR1 MNHNY, CDR2 SVGAGI (reference sequence). The CDR3 DNA sequence: TGTGCCAGCAGGGGTCGTGATGAGCAGTTCTTC. Translated: CASRGRDEQFF.

On this clone: The same CDR3 arises from other DNA sequences in this sample as well. The chain is built from TRBV24-1 and TRBJ2-5; 11 positions agree with TRBD2. V trimming: 5 bases; J trimming: 5 bases; junction bases outside the gene matches: 9. Germline V lookup: CDR1 KGHDR, CDR2 SFDVKD. CDR3 size: 16 residues. CDR3: CATSAGTSGGVETQYF. In DNA form, the CDR3 reads TGTGCCACCAGTGCCGGGACTAGCGGAGGTGTGGAGACCCAGTACTTC.